Sequencing of this TCR beta chain was carried out in a study of T cells in Graves' hyperthyroidism and ophthalmopathy (dated by TCRdb to about 2019). Study-level background: To identify TCR V-J signatures that set the groups apart, the researchers used a discovery cohort of 95 to 100 patients, made up of 40 to 45 with Graves' ophthalmopathy and some 60 with stable Graves' hyperthyroidism. In more than five Graves' hyperthyroidism patients, the study also compared T-cell repertoires from thyroid tissue with T-cell repertoires from blood. After blood sampling, hyperthyroidism patients were treated with methimazole at a starting dose of 30 mg daily, and ophthalmopathy patients were treated with high-dose intravenous methylprednisolone. The roughly 94 discovery patients were randomly divided into training and test sets at a 7:3 ratio. According to the paper, TCR Vbeta CDR3 sequencing was carried out on some 140 peripheral blood samples, which came from 40 to 45 ophthalmopathy, 75 or so hyperthyroidism and approximately 17 progressor patients. Prospective prediction of ophthalmopathy was tested in an independent validation cohort of 18 to 20 hyperthyroidism patients and around 16 patients who later progressed to ophthalmopathy. Here is what the overall study found, with its caveats: No statistical method was used to fix the sample size in advance, and group allocation was not hidden from the investigators. Blood samples also contained most of the expanded thyroid clonotypes (frequency above 0.001), which suggests that blood repertoires may reflect thyroid immune responses. Ophthalmopathy was separated from stable hyperthyroidism by a 13 V-J signature model, with 87.88% sensitivity and about 81% specificity obtained in cross-validation and 80%/75% obtained in testing. In validation, the model predicted progression to ophthalmopathy with just under 71% sensitivity and approximately 72% specificity, a median of 6.5 months before onset.

Amplification of TCR beta CDR3 regions was carried out from RNA transcripts. The first round of RT-PCR for the TCR CDR3 was performed with the HTBI primer set and the Qiagen OneStep RT-PCR kit. The libraries were constructed in a second round of multiplex PCR and then size-selected and purified. Libraries were sequenced paired-end with 100 bp reads on an Illumina HiSeq2000. In the paper's pipeline: SOAPnuke was used to process the raw data, throwing out any read that contained adapters or uncalled bases, had a mean Phred below 15, or lacked an exact constant-primer or identifier match. COPE v1.2.5 was used to merge high-quality paired reads, and clonotypes were defined as unique nucleotide sequences. MiTCR v1.1 was used to align the clonotypes against IMGT TRBV, TRBD and TRBJ reference segments. The analysis included only V-J combinations with a frequency above 0.0001, which together covered more than 98% of the repertoires. The TCS score was defined as the ratio of F50 (clonal expansion) to E x V (chaos), calculated using BLOSUM62-based TCRdist between CDR3 peptides within each V-J. Welch's t-statistics and random forest reduced roughly 540 V-J features to roughly 13, which were used in a naive Bayes classifier (R e1071). The similarity between thyroid and blood repertoires was quantified using the Morisita-Horn index. TCRdb reprocessed the public reads (quality trimming at Q25 with fastp, clone calling with MiXCR) and kept in-frame beta chains. When rows share a CDR3 protein, they turn into one entry using the most common DNA and genes. Clone size and V and J calls follow TCRdb, not the original study. The sample contains about 660,000 distinct CDR3 sequences, over 40% of them found a single time. The top ten clonotypes cover about 7.7% of the sample.

This clonotype was observed a few times. Its binding antigen is unknown. No base-level quality is on record; no much larger clone is a single base apart. Exclusion was applied to patients with uncontrolled infections, other autoimmune diseases, pregnancy or lactation. Diagnoses were based on clinical symptoms, serum thyroxine and TRAb, thyroid ultrasound and orbital computed tomography. Total RNA was extracted using Trizol reagent, and RNA quality was assessed on an Agilent 2100 Bioanalyzer. The junction carries 11 bases between V and J, which are trimmed by 5 bases and 4 bases respectively. From the cysteine up to the phenylalanine, the CDR3 has a length of 14 residues. Of all the DNA, just the CDR3 is kept, 42 bases in frame from base 1. Per the germline V gene (reference sequence), LNHDA is the CDR1 and SQIVND is the CDR2.

The chain links TRBV19 with TRBJ2-2, with no D gene named confidently. Sequencing was done on a sample of peripheral blood or thyroid tissue (not recorded which). This TCR derives from an adult man with Graves' disease, either hyperthyroidism or ophthalmopathy (not recorded which). The CDR3 reads CASSLYRGTGELFF. The DNA reads TGTGCCAGTAGTCTATACAGAGGCACCGGGGAGCTGTTTTTT. Reference TRBV19 and TRBJ2-2 genes cover what lies past the CDR3, so the full variable domain is DGGITQSPKYLFRKEGQNVTLSCEQNLNHDAMYWYRQDPGQGLRLIYYSQIVNDFQKGDIAEGYSVSREKKESFPLTVTSAQKNPTAFYLCASSLYRGTGELFFGEGSRLTVL.